This T cell receptor (beta chain) was recovered during a study of blood T cell repertoires in COVID-19. Background on the study: The United States, Italy and Spain supplied acute and convalescent COVID-19 samples. PBMCs, B-cell-depleted T cells, or T cells provided the cDNA or gDNA that made up the material.

In its sample, this clone was seen once. Germline CDR1 reads SGHNT; CDR2 reads YYREEE (reference sequence). With V trimmed by 4 bases and J by 6 bases, 5 bases remained unmatched. The CDR3 loop spans 14 amino acids. It was during active infection that Seattle patients were enrolled and then longitudinally followed. In the original analysis: Estimates of nucleated cell counts were drawn from the amplification of reference gene primers. Data came from immunoSEQ multiplex PCR; TCRdb stores just in-frame clones and leaves some out. Clone size and V and J calls were adopted from that table, with D and trimming inferred from the DNA. Of under 85,000 clones detected, roughly 86% appear once; the ten largest clones hold 16%.

This chain joins TRBV5-4 and TRBJ2-2, with 8 positions matching TRBD1. Sequencing used peripheral blood. The TCR was taken from a man between 40 and 49 years old with COVID-19, enrolled during active disease. The CDR3 region is CASSQTGAPGELFF. CDR3 DNA: TGTGCCAGCAGCCAGACAGGGGCCCCCGGGGAGCTGTTTTTT.